This TCR beta chain is from a study of shared clonotypes between healthy human individuals. Study overall: The donor pool was made up of a couple of women and a few men aged 18 to 49.

Genomic DNA per cell subset filled all wells of several immunoSEQ plates. TCRdb's copy holds only in-frame clones and misses some; the assay was immunoSEQ multiplex PCR. The table has under 350,000 clones, over 75% seen once; the top ten hold 16%. This CDR3 has 16 residues. V dropped 2 bases and J dropped 5 bases, with 19 bases sitting between them. Germline V gene sequence: CDR1 SNHLY, CDR2 FYNNEI. The chain has TRBV2 and TRBJ2-7; TRBD1 is a possible D gene (5 bases). Input material: memory CD8+ T cells sorted from blood. Specified subset: CD45RO+ cells pooled with CCR7-negative TemRA cells. The TCR was taken from a man aged 18 to 29 in good health. CDR3 in DNA: TGTGCCAGCAGTGAACGATTGAAGGTGGGGCGGAACGAGCAGTACTTC. Its translation is CASSERLKVGRNEQYF.